This TCR beta chain emerged from a study of cytomegalovirus exposure and HLA in healthy donors. Regarding this clone: Its antigen remains unknown.

PCR was performed using 60 Vbeta and 13 Jbeta primers. The data were produced by immunoSEQ multiplex PCR, yet TCRdb's version contains in-frame clones alone and is incomplete. The sample consists of 150,000 to 200,000 clones, roughly 87% of them appearing once. Study-level points and caveats: In a later analysis, a genetic analysis reported fewer productive-TCR N-insertions in an Asian-associated ancestry cluster than the cohort average. It was taken for granted in presence/absence analyses that sequencing depth across donors was roughly uniform.

Trimming cost V 2 bases and J 6 bases; bases outside gene matches: 9. This CDR3 has 15 residues. Germline V gene data show CDR1 as PRHDT and CDR2 as FYEKMQ (reference sequence). Input material: PBMCs. V usage is TRBV13 and J usage is TRBJ2-7, with 8 bases matching TRBD2. This receptor was obtained from a man aged 40-49 years in good health and CMV-seronegative. The CDR3 here is CASSLWTGGPLEQYF. In nucleotides, the CDR3 is TGTGCCAGCAGCTTATGGACGGGGGGGCCTCTCGAGCAGTACTTC.